What follows describes a single T cell receptor beta chain. Antigen specificity is unknown. The data stem from a study of vaccination effects on CD4 cells after COVID-19. Before sequencing took place, the ViraFEST assay used viral peptide pools to expand antigen-specific CD4+ T cells. Cells that had been cultured for nine to eleven days were the source of isolated CD4+ T cells. In the vaccine recipients, nucleocapsid antibodies were negative and there was no prior SARS-CoV-2 infection. The protocol was immunoSEQ multiplex PCR, while the TCRdb copy is restricted to in-frame clones and leaves out a portion. The table has 65,000 or so clones, roughly four fifths seen once. The V gene's germline CDR1 is KGHDR and CDR2 SFDVKD. The CDR3 is 15 amino acids. J lost 5 bases, V lost 2 bases, and 4 bases had no gene match.

Material: CD4+ T cells from PBMCs cultured with HCoV-NL63 spike peptides, obtained before COVID-19 vaccination. The chain joins TRBV24-1 to TRBJ2-2, with TRBD2 matching 7 bases. The TCR was taken from a human donor who received a COVID-19 vaccine. The CDR3 spells CATSDWEGSTGELFF. The CDR3 DNA reads as TGTGCCACCAGTGATTGGGAGGGAAGTACCGGGGAGCTGTTTTTT.